This note documents a single T cell receptor (beta chain) sequence. The sample comes from a study of neoadjuvant anti-PD-1 for oral cavity cancer. Study background: Non-progressing patients received a fourth nivolumab dose near day 43, then surgery on days 50-56.

Produced via immunoSEQ multiplex PCR; TCRdb's table is partial and in-frame only. This sample has roughly 68,000 clones, with 70% to 90% found just once. Deletions cut 6 bases from V and 2 bases from J, with 19 bases between. The germline V gene has CDR1 SNHLY and CDR2 FYNNEI. CDR3 length: 16 residues. The time point: after neoadjuvant nivolumab, at surgical resection. Patients were newly diagnosed with stage II-IVA oral cavity squamous cell carcinoma without prior systemic or radiation treatment. This chain joins TRBV2 and TRBJ1-1, with TRBD1 as a possible D gene (5 bases). Source: PBMCs, taken after nivolumab (anti-PD-1) treatment. This sequence was found in a person aged 40 to 85 with oral cavity squamous cell carcinoma. The CDR3 spells CASRVSGRRTNTEAFF. The CDR3 coding sequence is TGTGCCAGCAGGGTTTCAGGGAGGAGAACCAACACTGAAGCTTTCTTT.